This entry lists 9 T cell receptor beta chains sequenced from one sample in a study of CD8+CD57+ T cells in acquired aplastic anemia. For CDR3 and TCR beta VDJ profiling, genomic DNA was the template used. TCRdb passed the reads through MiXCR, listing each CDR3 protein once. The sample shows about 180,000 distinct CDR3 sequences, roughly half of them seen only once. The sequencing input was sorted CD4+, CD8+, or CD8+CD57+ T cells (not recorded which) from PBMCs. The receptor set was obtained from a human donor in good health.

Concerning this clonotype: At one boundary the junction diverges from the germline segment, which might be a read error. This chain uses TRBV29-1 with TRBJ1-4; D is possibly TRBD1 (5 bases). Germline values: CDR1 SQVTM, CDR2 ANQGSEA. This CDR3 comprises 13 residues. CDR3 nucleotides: TGCAGCGTTACGGGGGTGACTAGTGAAAAACTGTTTTTT. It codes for CSVTGVTSEKLFF.

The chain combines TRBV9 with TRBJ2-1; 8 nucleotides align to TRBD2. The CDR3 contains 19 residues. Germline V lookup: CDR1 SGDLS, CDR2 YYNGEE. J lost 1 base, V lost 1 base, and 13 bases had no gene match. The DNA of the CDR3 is TGTGCCAGCAGCGTATTCCAACTAAACTCGGGAGGGTCCTACAATGAGCAGTTCTTC. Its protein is CASSVFQLNSGGSYNEQFF.

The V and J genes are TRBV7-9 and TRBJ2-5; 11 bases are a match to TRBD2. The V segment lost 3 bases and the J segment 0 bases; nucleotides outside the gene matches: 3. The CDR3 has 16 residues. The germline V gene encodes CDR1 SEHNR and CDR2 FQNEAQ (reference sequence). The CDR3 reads CASSFWTSGYQETQYF. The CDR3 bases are TGTGCCAGCAGCTTTTGGACTAGCGGGTACCAAGAGACCCAGTACTTC. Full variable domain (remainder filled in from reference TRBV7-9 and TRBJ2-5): DTGVSQNPRHKITKRGQNVTFRCDPISEHNRLYWYRQTLGQGPEFLTYFQNEAQLEKSRLLSDRFSAERPKGSFSTLEIQRTEQGDSAMYLCASSFWTSGYQETQYFGPGTRLLVL.

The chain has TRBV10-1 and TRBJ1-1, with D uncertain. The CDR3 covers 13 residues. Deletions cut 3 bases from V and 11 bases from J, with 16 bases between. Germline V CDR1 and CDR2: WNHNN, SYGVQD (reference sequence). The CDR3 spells CASSEGQTLRAFF. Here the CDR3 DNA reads TGCGCCAGCAGTGAAGGGCAGACCCTGAGGGCTTTCTTT.

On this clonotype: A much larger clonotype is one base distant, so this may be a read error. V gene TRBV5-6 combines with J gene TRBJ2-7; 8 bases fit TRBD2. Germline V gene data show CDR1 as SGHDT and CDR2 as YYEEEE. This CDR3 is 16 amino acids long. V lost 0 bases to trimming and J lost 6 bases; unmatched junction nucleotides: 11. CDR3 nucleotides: TGTGCCAGCAGCTTGGTTGGCGGGAGGCCCCGGGGCGAGCAGTACTTC. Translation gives CASSLVGGRPRGEQYF.

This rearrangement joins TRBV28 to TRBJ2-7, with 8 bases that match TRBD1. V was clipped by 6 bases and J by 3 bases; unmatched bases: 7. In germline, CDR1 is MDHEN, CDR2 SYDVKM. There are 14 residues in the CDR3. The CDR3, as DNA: TGTGCCAGCAGGGGGGACAGGCCACACTACGAGCAGTACTTC. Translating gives CASRGDRPHYEQYF.

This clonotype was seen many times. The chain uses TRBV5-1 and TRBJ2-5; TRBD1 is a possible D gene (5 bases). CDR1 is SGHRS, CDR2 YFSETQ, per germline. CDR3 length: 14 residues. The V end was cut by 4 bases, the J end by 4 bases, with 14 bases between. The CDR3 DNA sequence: TGCGCCAGCAGCATTAATCAGGGTCGAGAGACCCAGTACTTC. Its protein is CASSINQGRETQYF.

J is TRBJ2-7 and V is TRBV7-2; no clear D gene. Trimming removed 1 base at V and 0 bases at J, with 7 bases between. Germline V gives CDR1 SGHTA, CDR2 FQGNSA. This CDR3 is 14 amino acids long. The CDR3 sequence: CASSLGANSYEQYF. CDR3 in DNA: TGTGCCAGCAGCTTAGGCGCCAACTCCTACGAGCAGTACTTC.

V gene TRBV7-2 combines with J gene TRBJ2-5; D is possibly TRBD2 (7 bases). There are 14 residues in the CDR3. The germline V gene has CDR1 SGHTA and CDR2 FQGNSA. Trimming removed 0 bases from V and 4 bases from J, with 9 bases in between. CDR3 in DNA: TGTGCCAGCAGCTTAGCTCGGGGGGCAGAGACCCAGTACTTC. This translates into CASSLARGAETQYF.